A selection of T cell receptor beta chains follows, all from one sample in a study of blood T cell repertoires in COVID-19. The repertoire was sequenced with immunoSEQ multiplex PCR; TCRdb's copy has only in-frame clones and lacks some. The sample comprises some 70,000 clones, 70% to 85% of which are singletons, and roughly 13% rests with the top ten. Material: peripheral blood. Receptors originate from a man aged 45-65 years with COVID-19, enrolled during active disease. Both conserved end residues are part of each CDR3. Fields, in order: D gene, V gene, clone size, J gene, CDR3 protein, CDR3 DNA. D genes are given only for firm matches. Clone size is shown for a subset of rows, as once, few, many or a class of expanded clone.

>-|TRBV5-1|-|TRBJ1-2
CASSQATHRDDYGYTF
TGCGCCAGCAGCCAAGCGACCCACAGGGATGACTATGGCTACACCTTC
>-|TRBV5-5|-|TRBJ2-4
CASRGLGGNIQYF
TGTGCCAGCAGGGGACTCGGCGGGAACATTCAGTACTTC
>TRBD2|TRBV10-3|-|TRBJ2-5
CAIRRGLQETQYF
TGTGCCATTCGGAGGGGACTACAAGAGACCCAGTACTTC
>-|TRBV7-2|-|TRBJ1-2
CASSLGATGYTF
TGTGCCAGCAGCTTAGGGGCAACTGGCTACACCTTC
>-|TRBV4-3|-|TRBJ1-1
CASSQDRTGMNTEAFF
TGCGCCAGCAGCCAAGATCGAACAGGTATGAACACTGAAGCTTTCTTT
>TRBD1|TRBV6-1|many|TRBJ1-5
CASSDWGQGTNQPQHF
TGTGCCAGCAGTGATTGGGGACAGGGAACAAATCAGCCCCAGCATTTT
>TRBD1|TRBV5-1|-|TRBJ1-1
CASSTDGQGNTEAFF
TGCGCCAGCAGCACCGACGGACAGGGAAACACTGAAGCTTTCTTT
>-|TRBV5-6|-|TRBJ2-2
CASSFGRAGELFF
TGTGCCAGCAGCTTCGGCAGGGCCGGGGAGCTGTTTTTT
>-|TRBV4-3|-|TRBJ1-3
CASSQEPVSGNTIYF
TGCGCCAGCAGCCAAGAGCCAGTATCTGGAAACACCATATATTTT
>-|TRBV7-9|-|TRBJ1-3
CASSGRTEAGNTIYF
TGTGCCAGCAGCGGAAGGACAGAAGCTGGAAACACCATATATTTT
>TRBD1|TRBV9|few|TRBJ2-1
CASGLRDRVNNEQFF
TGTGCCAGCGGGTTGAGGGACAGGGTTAACAATGAGCAGTTCTTC
>TRBD2|TRBV3-1/TRBV3-2|-|TRBJ2-3
CASSQDWRGGSQYF
TGTGCCAGCAGCCAAGACTGGCGGGGGGGGTCGCAGTATTTT
>-|TRBV9|-|TRBJ1-1
CASSPTTGNTEAFF
TGTGCCAGCAGCCCGACGACAGGGAACACTGAAGCTTTCTTT
>TRBD2|TRBV6-5|few|TRBJ2-7
CASSSPSGGVLF
TGTGCCAGCAGTTCCCCTAGCGGGGGCGTCCTCTTC
>-|TRBV2|few|TRBJ2-3
CASKPGATDTQYF
TGTGCCAGCAAGCCAGGTGCTACAGATACGCAGTATTTT
>-|TRBV5-4|few|TRBJ2-3
CASSLGPSTDTQYF
TGTGCCAGCAGCTTGGGGCCTAGCACAGATACGCAGTATTTT
>-|TRBV30|-|TRBJ2-5
CAWSPRPGLRPEETQYF
TGTGCCTGGAGTCCACGACCGGGACTTCGCCCAGAAGAGACCCAGTACTTC
>TRBD2|TRBV30|few|TRBJ2-3
CASNSGGATDTQYF
TGTGCCTCCAATAGCGGGGGGGCCACAGATACGCAGTATTTT
>-|TRBV27|-|TRBJ2-7
CASSFQGSYEQYF
TGTGCCAGCAGTTTCCAGGGTTCCTACGAGCAGTACTTC
>TRBD1|TRBV7-2|-|TRBJ2-7
CASSEGQSFSYEQYF
TGTGCCAGCAGCGAGGGACAGTCCTTCTCCTACGAGCAGTACTTC
>-|TRBV7-2|-|TRBJ1-2
CASSLDGGRLRGYTF
TGTGCCAGCAGCTTAGACGGCGGCAGATTGAGGGGCTACACCTTC
>TRBD1|TRBV27|-|TRBJ2-7
CASKFRDRVGEQYF
TGTGCCAGCAAGTTCCGGGACAGGGTCGGCGAGCAGTACTTC
>TRBD1|TRBV19|few|TRBJ1-5
CASSPQGDQPQHF
TGTGCCAGTAGCCCACAGGGGGACCAGCCCCAGCATTTT
>TRBD2|TRBV7-3|-|TRBJ2-3
CASSWTSGGGTDTQYF
TGTGCCAGCAGTTGGACTAGCGGGGGGGGCACAGATACGCAGTATTTT
>TRBD2|TRBV15|-|TRBJ2-1
CATSRGTSGPYNEQFF
TGTGCCACCAGCAGGGGGACTAGCGGACCATACAATGAGCAGTTCTTC
>TRBD1|TRBV5-1|-|TRBJ1-6
CASSLDGTGVSPLHF
TGCGCCAGCAGCTTGGATGGGACAGGGGTTTCACCCCTCCACTTT
>TRBD2|TRBV6-4|few|TRBJ2-3
CATELAGGPRWDTQYF
TGTGCCACCGAACTAGCGGGGGGACCCCGGTGGGATACGCAGTATTTT
>TRBD1|TRBV12-5|-|TRBJ1-2
CASGWTGQATNYGYTF
TGTGCTAGTGGTTGGACCGGACAGGCTACTAACTATGGCTACACCTTC
>-|TRBV7-2|-|TRBJ2-1
CASSPSSYNEQFF
TGTGCCAGCAGCCCGAGTTCCTACAATGAGCAGTTCTTC
>-|TRBV30|-|TRBJ1-2
CAWSVLTDTGYTF
TGTGCCTGGAGTGTACTTACAGATACTGGCTACACCTTC
>TRBD2|TRBV7-3|-|TRBJ2-1
CASSSGTGGQGNEQFF
TGTGCCAGCAGCTCAGGGACGGGAGGGCAAGGCAATGAGCAGTTCTTC
>-|TRBV7-2|-|TRBJ2-7
CASSLLPNYEQYF
TGTGCCAGCAGCTTACTCCCTAACTACGAGCAGTACTTC
>-|TRBV18|once|TRBJ2-3
CASSPKVQGLGDTQYF
TGTGCCAGCTCACCAAAGGTGCAGGGCCTTGGAGATACGCAGTATTTT